Below, 18 T cell receptor beta chains from the same sample are listed, as sequenced in a study of blood T cell repertoires in COVID-19 (dated by TCRdb to the early 2020s). Libraries were built with the immunoSEQ multiplex PCR assay. TCRdb's version of the immuneACCESS table is confined to in-frame rearrangements and falls short of the full clone set. An unresolved V gene accounts for under half of the shortfall where checked; the remainder is of unknown origin. The sample table contains about 300,000 clones; only one count was recorded for approximately 84% of them. The ten largest clonotypes hold roughly a tenth of the sample. The specimen was PBMCs or T cells enriched from blood (not recorded which). These receptors all stem from a woman aged 18-29 years who had recovered from COVID-19.

On this clone: Other DNA sequences in the sample encode the same CDR3. The V and J genes are TRBV7-9 and TRBJ1-2; no firm D call. The CDR3 spans 13 residues. The germline CDR1 and CDR2 sequences are SEHNR and FQNEAQ (reference sequence). Trimming cost V 1 base and J 8 bases, with 11 bases left between them. The CDR3 DNA sequence: TGTGCCAGCAGCTTAGACGGGAGAGGAGGCTACACCTTC. It codes for CASSLDGRGGYTF.

V usage is TRBV25-1 and J usage is TRBJ1-4; 7 bases map to TRBD1. CDR1 MGHDK and CDR2 SYGVNS come from the germline V gene. This CDR3 comprises 15 residues. V shed 3 bases and J 7 bases; nucleotides not matched to a gene: 8. The chain's CDR3 is CASSEGRDSVEKLFF. CDR3 sequence (DNA): TGTGCCAGCAGTGAGGGCCGGGACAGTGTTGAAAAACTGTTTTTT.

The V gene is TRBV4-1, the J gene TRBJ1-1; no clear D. The CDR3 loop spans 14 amino acids. V lost 0 bases and J 7 bases, leaving 12 bases between the germline ends. Germline lookup yields CDR1 MGHRA and CDR2 YSYEKL. CDR3 DNA: TGCGCCAGCAGCCAAGAGTGGCGGGTTTTTGAAGCTTTCTTT. It specifies CASSQEWRVFEAFF.

The V and J genes are TRBV5-4 and TRBJ2-5, with 8 positions matching TRBD1. Looked up from germline, CDR1 is SGHNT and CDR2 is YYREEE (reference sequence). The CDR3 loop spans 15 amino acids. V dropped 7 bases and J dropped 5; count of bases not matched to a gene: 13. The CDR3: CASGLLGQEVETQYF. CDR3 sequence (DNA): TGTGCCAGCGGCCTCCTGGGACAGGAGGTCGAGACCCAGTACTTC.

This clone was detected a few times. The chain couples TRBV6-1 to TRBJ1-2; D is unclear. The CDR3 spans 16 residues. The V gene lost 1 base and the J gene lost 0 bases, with 12 bases spanning the gap. CDR1 is MNHNS, CDR2 SASEGT, per germline. For the CDR3, the DNA is TGTGCCAGCAGTGAAGGGGTGACACGCTCTAACTATGGCTACACCTTC. Protein: CASSEGVTRSNYGYTF.

The V and J genes are TRBV4-1 and TRBJ1-4; D unresolved. CDR3 length equals 16 residues. Germline V gene data show CDR1 as MGHRA and CDR2 as YSYEKL. The germline V and J ends were trimmed by 2 bases and 7 bases, with 17 bases remaining between them. The CDR3 here is CASSQKAGGMVEKLFF. CDR3 DNA sequence: TGCGCCAGCAGCCAAAAGGCCGGCGGGATGGTTGAAAAACTGTTTTTT.

In regard to this clone: Distinct nucleotide sequences in the sample also encode this CDR3. This chain joins TRBV18 and TRBJ1-2, with 8 nucleotides matching TRBD1. The CDR3 contains 12 residues. With V trimmed by 3 bases and J by 7 bases, 1 base remained unmatched. The V gene's germline CDR1 is KGHSH and CDR2 LQKENI. The CDR3 spells CASSPDRAGYTF. CDR3 nucleotides: TGTGCCAGCTCACCGGACAGGGCTGGCTACACCTTC.

The chain combines TRBV27 with TRBJ2-2, with 7 bases identical to TRBD2. The germline V gene encodes CDR1 MNHEY and CDR2 SMNVEV (reference sequence). V lost 6 bases and J lost 6; bases outside the gene matches: 7. The CDR3 length is 14 residues. Written as DNA, the CDR3 is TGTGCCAGCAGAGCGGGCGGGGGAGCCGGGGAGCTGTTTTTT. This codes for CASRAGGGAGELFF.

This clone occurred once. The genes are TRBV5-5 and TRBJ1-3; D gene ambiguous. In germline, CDR1 is SGHKS, CDR2 YYEKEE (reference sequence). This CDR3 is built from 15 residues. Deletions cut 0 bases from V and 0 bases from J, with 7 bases between. CDR3 DNA sequence: TGTGCCAGCAGCTTGGGGGCCAGCTCTGGAAACACCATATATTTT. Residues: CASSLGASSGNTIYF.

The chain combines TRBV7-2 with TRBJ2-1; no reliable D call. The CDR3 spans 15 residues. The V gene lost 5 bases and the J gene lost 8 bases, with 19 bases spanning the gap. CDR1 is SGHTA and CDR2 is FQGNSA in the germline V gene. The CDR3 sequence is CASSLGPGESHEQFF. In nucleotides, the CDR3 is TGTGCCAGCAGCCTCGGCCCTGGAGAGAGCCATGAGCAGTTCTTC.

The gene calls are TRBV12-3 or TRBV12-4 and TRBJ1-2, with TRBD1 matching over 7 bases. The V and J ends lost 7 bases and 4 bases, in that order; junction bases with no gene match: 3. This CDR3 contains 12 residues. The DNA for the CDR3 is TGTGCCAGCACACGGGACAGCTATGGCTACACCTTC. Encoded protein: CASTRDSYGYTF.

This clone was found a few times. The chain employs TRBV5-1 and TRBJ1-2; unclear D gene. CDR1 is SGHRS and CDR2 is YFSETQ in the germline V gene. V was clipped by 4 bases and J by 4 bases, with 5 bases between them. This CDR3 is built from 11 residues. CDR3 nucleotide sequence: TGCGCCAGCAGCGATAGCTATGGCTACACCTTC. It is translated as CASSDSYGYTF.

This clone was picked up one time. The chain is built from TRBV30 and TRBJ1-2, with 7 nucleotides matching TRBD1. The CDR3 is 14 residues long. The V and J ends lost 0 bases and 4 bases, in that order; junction bases with no gene match: 5. The germline V gene has CDR1 GTSNPN and CDR2 SVGIG (reference sequence). CDR3 bases: TGTGCCTGGAGTGTGGGGACAGCGTTCTATGGCTACACCTTC. This gives the protein CAWSVGTAFYGYTF.

The genes are TRBV19 and TRBJ2-7; 10 bases map to TRBD2. Per germline, CDR1 LNHDA and CDR2 SQIVND (reference sequence). The CDR3 has 17 amino acids. The junction had 14 bases not matched to a gene; V was cut back by 3 bases and J by 6 bases. CDR3 sequence (DNA): TGTGCCAGTAGTATCTATGGTTCTAGCGGGAGTCTTTCCGAGCAGTACTTC. It yields the protein CASSIYGSSGSLSEQYF. The variable domain in full, completed from reference TRBV19 and TRBJ2-7, reads DGGITQSPKYLFRKEGQNVTLSCEQNLNHDAMYWYRQDPGQGLRLIYYSQIVNDFQKGDIAEGYSVSREKKESFPLTVTSAQKNPTAFYLCASSIYGSSGSLSEQYFGPGTRLTVT.

The chain is built from TRBV28 and TRBJ2-7, with D possibly being TRBD1 (7 bases). CDR1 and CDR2 from the germline V gene are MDHEN and SYDVKM. Trimming pared 5 bases from V and 2 bases from J, leaving 19 bases between. The CDR3 covers 16 residues. The DNA of the CDR3 is TGTGCCAGCAGTCCCTCTCAGGGGGGCCCTACCTACGAGCAGTACTTC. This codes for CASSPSQGGPTYEQYF.

The V and J genes are TRBV2 and TRBJ1-1, with a tentative D call TRBD1 (6 bases). Germline assignment: CDR1 SNHLY and CDR2 FYNNEI. The CDR3 is 14 residues long. Trimming took off 6 bases at V and 5 bases at J, with 16 bases between the two ends. The CDR3 region is CASRSRGGETEAFF. In DNA, the CDR3 is TGTGCCAGCAGGAGCAGGGGCGGTGAAACTGAAGCTTTCTTT.

The rearrangement links TRBV11-2 to TRBJ2-5, with TRBD1 as a possible D gene (5 bases). The CDR3 spans 14 residues. The germline gives CDR1 SGHAT, CDR2 FQNNGV. V lost 2 bases and J lost 1, with 8 bases in between. The CDR3 nucleotides are TGTGCCAGCAGCTTAACAGGTGTCCAAGAGACCCAGTACTTC. Translated: CASSLTGVQETQYF.

This chain uses TRBV7-9 with TRBJ2-7, with 8 bases that match TRBD1. Germline V gene lookup returns CDR1 SEHNR and CDR2 FQNEAQ (reference sequence). V lost 5 bases, J lost 2 bases, and 11 bases stayed unmatched. The CDR3 contains 16 residues. The CDR3 nucleotides are TGTGCCAGCAGCGGGGGTACCGGGACAGGCGCCTACGAGCAGTACTTC. It is translated as CASSGGTGTGAYEQYF. Full variable domain (remainder filled in from reference TRBV7-9 and TRBJ2-7): DTGVSQNPRHKITKRGQNVTFRCDPISEHNRLYWYRQTLGQGPEFLTYFQNEAQLEKSRLLSDRFSAERPKGSFSTLEIQRTEQGDSAMYLCASSGGTGTGAYEQYFGPGTRLTVT.